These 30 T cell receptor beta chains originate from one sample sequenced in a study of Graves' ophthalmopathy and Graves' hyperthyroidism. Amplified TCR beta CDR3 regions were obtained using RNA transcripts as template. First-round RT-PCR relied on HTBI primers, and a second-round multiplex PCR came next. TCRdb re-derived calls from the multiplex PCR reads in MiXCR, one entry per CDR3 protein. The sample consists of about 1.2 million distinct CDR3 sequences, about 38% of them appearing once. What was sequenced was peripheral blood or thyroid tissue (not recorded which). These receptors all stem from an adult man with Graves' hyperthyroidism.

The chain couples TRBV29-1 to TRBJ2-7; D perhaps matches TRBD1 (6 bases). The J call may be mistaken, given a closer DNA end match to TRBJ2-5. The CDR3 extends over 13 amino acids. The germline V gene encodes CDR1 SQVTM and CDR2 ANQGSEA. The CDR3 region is CSVRPTGLETQYF. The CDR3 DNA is TGCAGCGTGCGGCCAACAGGGCTGGAGACCCAGTACTTC.

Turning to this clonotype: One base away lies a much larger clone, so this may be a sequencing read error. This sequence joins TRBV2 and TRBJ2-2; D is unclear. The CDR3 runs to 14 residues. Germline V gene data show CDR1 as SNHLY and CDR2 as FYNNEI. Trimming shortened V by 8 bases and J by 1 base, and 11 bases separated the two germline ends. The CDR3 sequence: CASFQRGNTGELFF. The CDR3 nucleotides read TGTGCCAGCTTCCAACGAGGGAACACCGGGGAGCTGTTTTTT.

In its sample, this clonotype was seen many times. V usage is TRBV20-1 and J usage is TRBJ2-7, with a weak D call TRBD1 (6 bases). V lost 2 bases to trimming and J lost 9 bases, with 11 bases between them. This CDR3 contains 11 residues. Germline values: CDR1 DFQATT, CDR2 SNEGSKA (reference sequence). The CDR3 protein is CSARSDRWQYF. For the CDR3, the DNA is TGCAGTGCTAGATCCGACAGGTGGCAGTACTTC.

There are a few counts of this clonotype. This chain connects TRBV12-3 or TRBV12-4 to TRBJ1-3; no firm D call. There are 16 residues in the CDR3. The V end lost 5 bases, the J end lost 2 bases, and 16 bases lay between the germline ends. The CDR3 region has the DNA TGTGCCAGCAGTATAAGACTCCAGGTAGCTGGAAACACCATATATTTT. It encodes CASSIRLQVAGNTIYF.

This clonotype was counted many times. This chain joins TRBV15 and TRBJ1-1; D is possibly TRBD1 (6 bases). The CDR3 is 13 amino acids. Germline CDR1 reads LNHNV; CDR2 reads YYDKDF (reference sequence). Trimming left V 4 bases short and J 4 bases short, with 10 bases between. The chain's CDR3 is CATSNRGGTEAFF. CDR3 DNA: TGTGCCACCAGCAATAGAGGGGGCACTGAAGCTTTCTTT.

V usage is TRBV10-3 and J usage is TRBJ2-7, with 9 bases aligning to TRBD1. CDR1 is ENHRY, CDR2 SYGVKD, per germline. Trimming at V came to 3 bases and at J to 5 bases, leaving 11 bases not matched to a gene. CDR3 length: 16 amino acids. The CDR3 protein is CAISEGLDRGFHEQYF. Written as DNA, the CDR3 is TGTGCCATCAGTGAAGGTTTGGACAGGGGCTTCCACGAGCAGTACTTC.

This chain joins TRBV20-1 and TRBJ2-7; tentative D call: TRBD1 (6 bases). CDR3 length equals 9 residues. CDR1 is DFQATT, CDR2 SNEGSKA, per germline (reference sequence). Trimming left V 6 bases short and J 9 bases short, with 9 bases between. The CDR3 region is CSASRGQYF. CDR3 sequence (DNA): TGCAGTGCCAGCAGGGGGCAGTACTTC.

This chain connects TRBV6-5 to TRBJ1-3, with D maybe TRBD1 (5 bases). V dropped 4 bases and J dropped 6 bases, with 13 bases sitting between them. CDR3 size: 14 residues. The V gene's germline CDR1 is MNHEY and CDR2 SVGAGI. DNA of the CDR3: TGTGCCAGCAGTTCTCCGGGACGGGCAAACACCATATATTTT. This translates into CASSSPGRANTIYF.

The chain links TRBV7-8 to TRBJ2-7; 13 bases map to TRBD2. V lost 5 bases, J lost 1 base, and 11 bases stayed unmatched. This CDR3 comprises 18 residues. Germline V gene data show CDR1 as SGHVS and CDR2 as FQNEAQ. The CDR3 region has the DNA TGTGCCAGCAGCCCCCCCCCGGGACTAGCGGGAAGTTCCTACGAGCAGTACTTC. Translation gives CASSPPPGLAGSSYEQYF.

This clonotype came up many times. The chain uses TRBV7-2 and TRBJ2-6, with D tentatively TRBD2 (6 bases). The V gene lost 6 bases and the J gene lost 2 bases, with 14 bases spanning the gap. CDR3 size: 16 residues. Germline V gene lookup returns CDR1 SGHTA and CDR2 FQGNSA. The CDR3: CASRRGLGTGANVLTF. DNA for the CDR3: TGTGCCAGCAGACGGGGGTTGGGAACTGGGGCCAACGTCCTGACTTTC. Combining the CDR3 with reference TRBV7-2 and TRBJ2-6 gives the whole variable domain GAGVSQSPSNKVTEKGKDVELRCDPISGHTALYWYRQSLGQGLEFLIYFQGNSAPDKSGLPSDRFSAERTGGSVSTLTIQRTQQEDSAVYLCASRRGLGTGANVLTFGAGSRLTVL.

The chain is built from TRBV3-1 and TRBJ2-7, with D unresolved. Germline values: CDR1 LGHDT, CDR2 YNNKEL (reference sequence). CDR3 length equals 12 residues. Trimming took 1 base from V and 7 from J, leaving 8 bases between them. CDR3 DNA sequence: TGTGCCAGCAGCCAAGCCCAGGCGGAGCAGTACTTC. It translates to CASSQAQAEQYF.

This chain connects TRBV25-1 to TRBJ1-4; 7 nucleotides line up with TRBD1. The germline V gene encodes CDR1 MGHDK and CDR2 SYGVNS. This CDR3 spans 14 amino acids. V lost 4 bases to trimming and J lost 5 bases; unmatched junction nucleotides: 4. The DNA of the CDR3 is TGTGCCAGCAGTGGACTCAGGGGGAATGAAAAACTGTTTTTT. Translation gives CASSGLRGNEKLFF.

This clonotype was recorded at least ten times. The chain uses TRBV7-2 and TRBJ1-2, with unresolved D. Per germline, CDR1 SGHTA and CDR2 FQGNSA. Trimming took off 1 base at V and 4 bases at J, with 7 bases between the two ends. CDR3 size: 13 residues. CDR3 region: CASSLEQIYGYTF. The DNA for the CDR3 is TGTGCCAGCAGCTTAGAACAGATCTATGGCTACACCTTC.

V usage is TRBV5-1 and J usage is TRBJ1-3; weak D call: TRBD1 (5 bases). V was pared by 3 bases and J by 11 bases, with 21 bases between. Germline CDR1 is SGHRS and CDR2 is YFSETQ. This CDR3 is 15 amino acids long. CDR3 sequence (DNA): TGCGCCAGCAGCTGGGGGACCAAGGATTCAACCTCCATATATTTT. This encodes CASSWGTKDSTSIYF.

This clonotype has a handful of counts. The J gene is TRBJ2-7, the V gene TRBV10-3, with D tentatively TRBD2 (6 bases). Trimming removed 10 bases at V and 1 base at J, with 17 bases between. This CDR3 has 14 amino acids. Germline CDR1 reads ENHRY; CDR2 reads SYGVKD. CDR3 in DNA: TGTGCCACCATGACCGGGACTGCTTCCTACGAGCAGTACTTC. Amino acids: CATMTGTASYEQYF.

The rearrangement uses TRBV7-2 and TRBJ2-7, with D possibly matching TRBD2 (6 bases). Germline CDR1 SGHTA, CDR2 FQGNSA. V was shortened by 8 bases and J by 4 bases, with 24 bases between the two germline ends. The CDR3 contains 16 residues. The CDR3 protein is CASGLTGESFVYEQYF. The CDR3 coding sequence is TGTGCCAGCGGCCTCACGGGAGAATCGTTCGTATACGAGCAGTACTTC. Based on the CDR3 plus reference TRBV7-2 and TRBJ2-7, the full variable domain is GAGVSQSPSNKVTEKGKDVELRCDPISGHTALYWYRQSLGQGLEFLIYFQGNSAPDKSGLPSDRFSAERTGGSVSTLTIQRTQQEDSAVYLCASGLTGESFVYEQYFGPGTRLTVT.

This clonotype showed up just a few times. The CDR3 spells CASSVRDRRLYGYTF. The CDR3 nucleotides read TGTGCCAGCAGCGTCCGGGACAGGAGACTCTATGGCTACACCTTC. This chain uses TRBV28 with TRBJ1-2; 8 bases align to TRBD1. This CDR3 comprises 15 residues. Per the germline V gene, CDR1 is MDHEN and CDR2 is SYDVKM. After removal of 6 bases from V and 4 bases from J, the junction contained 10 bases not matched to a gene.

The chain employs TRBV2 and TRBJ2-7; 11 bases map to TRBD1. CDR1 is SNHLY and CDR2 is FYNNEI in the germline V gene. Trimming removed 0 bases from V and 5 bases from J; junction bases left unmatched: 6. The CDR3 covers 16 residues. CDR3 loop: CASSEASGTGGHEQYF. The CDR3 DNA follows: TGTGCCAGCAGTGAAGCCTCCGGGACAGGGGGGCACGAGCAGTACTTC.

The CDR3 protein is CASIEFGQTQYF. The CDR3 nucleotides read TGTGCCAGCATCGAATTCGGACAGACCCAGTACTTC. The rearrangement joins TRBV7-9 to TRBJ2-5, with D unresolved. The V end lost 7 bases, the J end lost 6 bases, and 12 bases lay between the germline ends. Germline-derived CDR1 and CDR2 are SEHNR and FQNEAQ (reference sequence). The CDR3 is 12 amino acids.

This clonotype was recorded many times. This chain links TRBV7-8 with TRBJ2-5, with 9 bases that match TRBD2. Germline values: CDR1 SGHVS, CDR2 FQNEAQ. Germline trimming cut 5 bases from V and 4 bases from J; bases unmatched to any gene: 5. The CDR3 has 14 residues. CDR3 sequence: CASSHAGGGETQYF. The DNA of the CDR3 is TGTGCCAGCAGCCACGCGGGAGGGGGAGAGACCCAGTACTTC.

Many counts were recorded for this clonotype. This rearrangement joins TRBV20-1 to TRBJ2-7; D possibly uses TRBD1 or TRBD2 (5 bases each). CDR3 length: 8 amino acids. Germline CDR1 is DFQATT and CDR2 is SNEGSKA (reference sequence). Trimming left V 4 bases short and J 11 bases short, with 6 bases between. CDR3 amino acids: CSAMGEYF. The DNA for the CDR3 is TGCAGTGCTATGGGGGAGTACTTC.

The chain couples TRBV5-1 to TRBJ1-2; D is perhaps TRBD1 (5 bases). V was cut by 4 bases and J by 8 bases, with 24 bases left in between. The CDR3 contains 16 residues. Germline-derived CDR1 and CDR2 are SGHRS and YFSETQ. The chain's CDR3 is CASSGPAGGPYEGYTF. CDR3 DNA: TGCGCCAGCAGCGGGCCGGCCGGGGGACCATATGAGGGCTACACCTTC.

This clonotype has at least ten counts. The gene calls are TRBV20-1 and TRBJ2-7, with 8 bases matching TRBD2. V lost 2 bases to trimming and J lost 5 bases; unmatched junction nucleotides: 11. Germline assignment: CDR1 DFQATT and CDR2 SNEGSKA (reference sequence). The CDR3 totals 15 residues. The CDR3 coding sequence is TGCAGTGCTAGATCCCAAGCGGGGGAAGGCCACGAGCAGTACTTC. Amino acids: CSARSQAGEGHEQYF.

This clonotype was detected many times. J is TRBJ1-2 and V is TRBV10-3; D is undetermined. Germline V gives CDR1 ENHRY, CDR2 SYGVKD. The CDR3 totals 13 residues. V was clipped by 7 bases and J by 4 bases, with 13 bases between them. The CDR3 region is CAINKADLYGYTF. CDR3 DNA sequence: TGTGCCATCAATAAAGCGGACCTCTATGGCTACACCTTC.

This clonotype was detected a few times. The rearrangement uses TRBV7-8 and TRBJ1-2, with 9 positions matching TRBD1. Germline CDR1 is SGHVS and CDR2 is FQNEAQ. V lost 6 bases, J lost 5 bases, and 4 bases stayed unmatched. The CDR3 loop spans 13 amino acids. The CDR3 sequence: CASRSGTGYGYTF. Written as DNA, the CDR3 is TGTGCCAGCAGGTCTGGGACAGGGTATGGCTACACCTTC. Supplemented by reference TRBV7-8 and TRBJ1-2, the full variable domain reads GAGVSQSPRYKVAKRGQDVALRCDPISGHVSLFWYQQALGQGPEFLTYFQNEAQLDKSGLPSDRFFAERPEGSVSTLKIQRTQQEDSAVYLCASRSGTGYGYTFGSGTRLTVV.

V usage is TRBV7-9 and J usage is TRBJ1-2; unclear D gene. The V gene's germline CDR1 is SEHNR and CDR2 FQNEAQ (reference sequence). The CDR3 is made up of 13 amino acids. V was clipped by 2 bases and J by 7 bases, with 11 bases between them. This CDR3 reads CASSLSTAGGYTF. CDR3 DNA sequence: TGTGCCAGCAGCTTATCTACGGCGGGTGGCTACACCTTC.

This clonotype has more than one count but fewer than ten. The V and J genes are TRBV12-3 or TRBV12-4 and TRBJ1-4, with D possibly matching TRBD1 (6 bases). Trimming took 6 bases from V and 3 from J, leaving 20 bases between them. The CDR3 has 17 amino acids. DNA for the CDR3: TGTGCCAGCAGCTTTGACTCGGGGGCACTTCCTAATGAAAAACTGTTTTTT. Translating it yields CASSFDSGALPNEKLFF.

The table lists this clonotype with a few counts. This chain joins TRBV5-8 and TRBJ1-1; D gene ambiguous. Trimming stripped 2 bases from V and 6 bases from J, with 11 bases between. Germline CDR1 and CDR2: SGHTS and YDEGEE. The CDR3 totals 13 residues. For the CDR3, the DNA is TGTGCCAGCAGCTTAAAACAGTCCTCTGAAGCTTTCTTT. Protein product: CASSLKQSSEAFF. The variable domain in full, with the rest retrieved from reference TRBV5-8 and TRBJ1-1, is EAGVTQSPTHLIKTRGQQATLRCSPISGHTSVYWYQQALGLGLQFLLWYDEGEERNRGNFPPRFSGRQFPNYSSELNVNALELEDSALYLCASSLKQSSEAFFGQGTRLTVV.

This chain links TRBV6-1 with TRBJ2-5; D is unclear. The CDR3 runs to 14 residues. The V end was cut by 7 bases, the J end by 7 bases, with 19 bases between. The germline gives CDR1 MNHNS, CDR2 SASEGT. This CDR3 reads CASNGDGRLGTQYF. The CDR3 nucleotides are TGTGCCAGCAATGGAGACGGTCGTTTGGGGACCCAGTACTTC.

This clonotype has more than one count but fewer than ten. CDR3 in DNA: TGTGCCAGCAGCCAAGTACACACTACCGATCAGCCCCAGCATTTT. Encoded protein: CASSQVHTTDQPQHF. The rearrangement links TRBV3-1 to TRBJ1-5; the D is unclear. Germline V gene lookup returns CDR1 LGHDT and CDR2 YNNKEL (reference sequence). The CDR3 contains 15 residues. V was pared by 1 base and J by 5 bases, with 12 bases between.